These T cell receptor beta chains were read from a single sample in a study of Ad26.COV2.S vaccination and SARS-CoV-2 variants. Data came from immunoSEQ multiplex PCR; TCRdb stores just in-frame clones and leaves some out. The sample yields hundreds of thousands of clones, around 82% seen once. The starting material was peripheral blood, obtained in a trial of Ad26.COV2.S vaccine versus placebo. These receptors were obtained from a person between 18 and 65 years old who received the Ad26.COV2.S COVID-19 vaccine or a placebo. CDR3s include the opening cysteine and the closing phenylalanine or tryptophan. Fields, in order: V gene, clone size, J gene, D gene, CDR3 DNA, CDR3 protein. The D gene is left open where the match is weak. Clone size is not always given. Where it is, it says once, few, many or a class for expanded clones.

V: TRBV9; size: once; J: TRBJ2-6; D: NA; DNA: TGTGCCAGCAGCGTAGCGGCTGGGGCCAACGTCCTGACTTTC; CDR3: CASSVAAGANVLTF
V: TRBV5-6; size: NA; J: TRBJ2-7; D: NA; DNA: TGTGCCAGCAGCCTACGCTGGCGAGACTACGAGCAGTACTTC; CDR3: CASSLRWRDYEQYF
V: TRBV9; size: NA; J: TRBJ2-7; D: NA; DNA: TGTGCCAGCAGCGTAGGGGGAACCTACGAGCAGTACTTC; CDR3: CASSVGGTYEQYF
V: TRBV15; size: NA; J: TRBJ1-5; D: NA; DNA: TGTGCCACCAGCAGAGATTTCAGCAATCAGCCCCAGCATTTT; CDR3: CATSRDFSNQPQHF
V: TRBV7-2; size: once; J: TRBJ1-5; D: NA; DNA: TGTGCCAGCAGCTCCTTACGGACTAATCAGCCCCAGCATTTT; CDR3: CASSSLRTNQPQHF
V: TRBV5-4; size: NA; J: TRBJ1-1; D: NA; DNA: TGTGCCAGCAGCTTGGGGGGTTCCGAGGAGACTTTCTTT; CDR3: CASSLGGSEETFF
V: TRBV7-3; size: NA; J: TRBJ2-3; D: NA; DNA: TGTGCCAGCAGCTTAACGGGCCCACGGGGTACGCAGTATTTT; CDR3: CASSLTGPRGTQYF
V: TRBV6-2/TRBV6-3; size: NA; J: TRBJ2-7; D: NA; DNA: TGTGCCAGCAGTTACTCGAACGGGGACGAGCAGTACTTC; CDR3: CASSYSNGDEQYF
V: TRBV29-1; size: NA; J: TRBJ2-7; D: NA; DNA: TGCAGCGTTTTCGTCCCGCCAGGGAGGTACGAGCAGTACTTC; CDR3: CSVFVPPGRYEQYF
V: TRBV5-1; size: NA; J: TRBJ2-7; D: TRBD1; DNA: TGCGCCAGCAGCTCACAGGGGTTCTCCTACGAGCAGTACTTC; CDR3: CASSSQGFSYEQYF
V: TRBV25-1; size: NA; J: TRBJ2-2; D: NA; DNA: TGTGCCAGCACCCCGGGATTGGGCGCCGGGGAGCTGTTTTTT; CDR3: CASTPGLGAGELFF
V: TRBV5-1; size: NA; J: TRBJ2-5; D: NA; DNA: TGCGCCAGCAGCTTGGAGGCGGAGGTAGGGACCCAGTACTTC; CDR3: CASSLEAEVGTQYF
V: TRBV19; size: NA; J: TRBJ1-6; D: TRBD1; DNA: TGTGCCAGTACTCACAGGACAGGGGTTAATAATTCACCCCTCCACTTT; CDR3: CASTHRTGVNNSPLHF
V: TRBV29-1; size: NA; J: TRBJ2-7; D: NA; DNA: TGCAGCGAAGCAGGGGGGTCCTACGAGCAGTACTTC; CDR3: CSEAGGSYEQYF
V: TRBV12-3/TRBV12-4; size: few; J: TRBJ2-1; D: NA; DNA: TGTGCCAGCACCCTCGGGATCTACAATGAGCAGTTCTTC; CDR3: CASTLGIYNEQFF
V: TRBV29-1; size: NA; J: TRBJ2-5; D: NA; DNA: TGCAGCGTTTGGCTCTCCCAAGAGACCCAGTACTTC; CDR3: CSVWLSQETQYF
V: TRBV19; size: few; J: TRBJ1-5; D: NA; DNA: TGTGCCAGTAGTATACCGGGACGGAATCAGCCCCAGCATTTT; CDR3: CASSIPGRNQPQHF
V: TRBV5-1; size: NA; J: TRBJ1-2; D: NA; DNA: TGCGCCAGCAGCTTGGGGTATTCGGGGGGCGACTATGGCTACACCTTC; CDR3: CASSLGYSGGDYGYTF
V: TRBV5-1; size: NA; J: TRBJ1-2; D: NA; DNA: TGCGCCAGCAGCTTGGGACAGCCTAACTATGGCTACACCTTC; CDR3: CASSLGQPNYGYTF
V: TRBV7-9; size: NA; J: TRBJ2-3; D: NA; DNA: TGTGCCAGCTACCGGGGCCTCACAGATACGCAGTATTTT; CDR3: CASYRGLTDTQYF
V: TRBV11-2; size: NA; J: TRBJ1-1; D: NA; DNA: TGTGCCAGCAGAGCCGCTATTCTAGGGAACACTGAAGCTTTCTTT; CDR3: CASRAAILGNTEAFF
V: TRBV9; size: NA; J: TRBJ2-3; D: NA; DNA: TGTGCCAGCAGCGCCCTAGGGAGTACGCAGTATTTT; CDR3: CASSALGSTQYF
V: TRBV5-6; size: NA; J: TRBJ2-4; D: NA; DNA: TGTGCCAGCAGCCTTCTGACGGGGAACATTCAGTACTTC; CDR3: CASSLLTGNIQYF
V: TRBV5-4; size: NA; J: TRBJ2-2; D: NA; DNA: TGTGCCAGCAGCCTCTCCAGGGAGATAAAGGCCGGGGAGCTGTTTTTT; CDR3: CASSLSREIKAGELFF
V: TRBV6-5; size: few; J: TRBJ2-1; D: TRBD1; DNA: TGTGCCAGCAGTTCCCGGGCCAGGGGGTACCATGAGCAGTTCTTC; CDR3: CASSSRARGYHEQFF
V: TRBV5-4; size: NA; J: TRBJ2-5; D: NA; DNA: TGTGCCAGCAGCGCCCGCCGGGACCCCCGGGAGACCCAGTACTTC; CDR3: CASSARRDPRETQYF
V: TRBV19; size: NA; J: TRBJ2-5; D: NA; DNA: TGTGCCAGTAGTATCGTAGGCTCTCAAGAGACCCAGTACTTC; CDR3: CASSIVGSQETQYF
V: TRBV4-3; size: NA; J: TRBJ1-4; D: NA; DNA: TGCGCCAGCAGCCCCTTGGGGCAAGTTGAAAAACTGTTTTTT; CDR3: CASSPLGQVEKLFF
V: TRBV3-1/TRBV3-2; size: few; J: TRBJ1-1; D: NA; DNA: TGTGCCAGCAGCCAAAGAGTGAACACTGAAGCTTTCTTT; CDR3: CASSQRVNTEAFF
V: TRBV5-5; size: few; J: TRBJ2-2; D: NA; DNA: TGTGCCAGCAGCTTGGGGGACACTAACACCGGGGAGCTGTTTTTT; CDR3: CASSLGDTNTGELFF
V: TRBV24-1; size: NA; J: TRBJ2-3; D: NA; DNA: TGTGCCACCAGTGACCAGGTCACAGATACGCAGTATTTT; CDR3: CATSDQVTDTQYF
V: TRBV30; size: NA; J: TRBJ1-1; D: NA; DNA: TGTGCCTGGAGTCAGGGACTGGGGAACACTGAAGCTTTCTTT; CDR3: CAWSQGLGNTEAFF
V: TRBV12-3/TRBV12-4; size: NA; J: TRBJ2-5; D: NA; DNA: TGTGCCAGCAGGACGTGGGGGGAAGGGACCCAGTACTTC; CDR3: CASRTWGEGTQYF
V: TRBV11-1; size: NA; J: TRBJ1-2; D: NA; DNA: TGTGCCAGCAGCCTGTCCGAGGGGAACTATGGCTACACCTTC; CDR3: CASSLSEGNYGYTF
V: TRBV7-6; size: NA; J: TRBJ2-7; D: TRBD1; DNA: TGTGCCAGCAGCTTAGTGGGGACAGGGGGGGGCTACGAGCAGTACTTC; CDR3: CASSLVGTGGGYEQYF
V: TRBV11-2; size: NA; J: TRBJ1-1; D: NA; DNA: TGTGCCAGCAGCTTCCGTTTTGCGGGCCTGAACACTGAAGCTTTCTTT; CDR3: CASSFRFAGLNTEAFF
V: TRBV14; size: NA; J: TRBJ2-1; D: TRBD2; DNA: TGTGCCAGCAGCCAAGTCGGACTAGCGGGAGTTAAGGACAATGAGCAGTTCTTC; CDR3: CASSQVGLAGVKDNEQFF
V: TRBV10-3; size: NA; J: TRBJ2-2; D: TRBD1; DNA: TGTGCCATCAGTGAGTTGGGACAGGGGAACACCGGGGAGCTGTTTTTT; CDR3: CAISELGQGNTGELFF
V: TRBV27; size: NA; J: TRBJ1-1; D: TRBD1; DNA: TGTGCCAGCAGCCCCACAGGGGCCGACACTGAAGCTTTCTTT; CDR3: CASSPTGADTEAFF
V: TRBV15; size: few; J: TRBJ1-5; D: TRBD1; DNA: TGTGCCACCTCGACAGGGGGTAGCAATCAGCCCCAGCATTTT; CDR3: CATSTGGSNQPQHF
V: TRBV7-6; size: many; J: TRBJ1-3; D: NA; DNA: TGTGCCAGCAGCCCACAGACTGGAAACACCATATATTTT; CDR3: CASSPQTGNTIYF
V: TRBV5-1; size: NA; J: TRBJ2-3; D: NA; DNA: TGCGCCAGCAGCTCAAGGCTAGCTAGAGATACGCAGTATTTT; CDR3: CASSSRLARDTQYF
V: TRBV4-3; size: NA; J: TRBJ1-5; D: NA; DNA: TGCGCCAGCAGCCAAGATCTCGGGGGGCTTCAGCCCCAGCATTTT; CDR3: CASSQDLGGLQPQHF
V: TRBV27; size: NA; J: TRBJ2-2; D: NA; DNA: TGTGCCAGCAGTTTACTCACCGGGGAGCTGTTTTTT; CDR3: CASSLLTGELFF
V: TRBV5-4; size: NA; J: TRBJ2-4; D: NA; DNA: TGTGCCAGCAGCGAAAGCAGCGCCGGAAACATTCAGTACTTC; CDR3: CASSESSAGNIQYF
V: TRBV24-1; size: NA; J: TRBJ1-5; D: NA; DNA: TGTGCCACCAGTCCCGGGAGGGATCAGCCCCAGCATTTT; CDR3: CATSPGRDQPQHF
V: TRBV4-1; size: NA; J: TRBJ2-3; D: NA; DNA: TGCGCCAGCAGCCTCGAATTTGACGCAGATACGCAGTATTTT; CDR3: CASSLEFDADTQYF
V: TRBV4-3; size: NA; J: TRBJ2-1; D: NA; DNA: TGCGCCAGCAGCCAAGAAAGGGGTAGTGAGCAGTTCTTC; CDR3: CASSQERGSEQFF
V: TRBV19; size: once; J: TRBJ1-1; D: NA; DNA: TGTGCCAGTAGTATAAACCCTGGGAACACTGAAGCTTTCTTT; CDR3: CASSINPGNTEAFF
V: TRBV7-3; size: NA; J: TRBJ2-2; D: NA; DNA: TGTGCCAGCAGCCCGTCGGCCGAGCAATGGGCCGGGGAGCTGTTTTTT; CDR3: CASSPSAEQWAGELFF
V: TRBV6-4; size: NA; J: TRBJ2-7; D: TRBD2; DNA: TGTGCCAGCAGTGGGGAGCTAGCGGGGGCCGACTCCTACGAGCAGTACTTC; CDR3: CASSGELAGADSYEQYF